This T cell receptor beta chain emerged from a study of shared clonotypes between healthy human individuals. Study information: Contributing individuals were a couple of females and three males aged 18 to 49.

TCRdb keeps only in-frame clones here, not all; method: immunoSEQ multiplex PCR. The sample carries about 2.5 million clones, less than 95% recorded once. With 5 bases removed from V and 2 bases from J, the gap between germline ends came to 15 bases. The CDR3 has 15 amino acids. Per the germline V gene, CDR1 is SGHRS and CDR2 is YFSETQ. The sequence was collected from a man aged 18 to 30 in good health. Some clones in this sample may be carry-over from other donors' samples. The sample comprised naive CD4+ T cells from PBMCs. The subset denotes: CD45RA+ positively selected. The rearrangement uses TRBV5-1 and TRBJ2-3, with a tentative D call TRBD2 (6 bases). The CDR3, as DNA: TGCGCCAGCAGTGCCGGCGGGACCACCACAGATACGCAGTATTTT. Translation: CASSAGGTTTDTQYF.